This TCR beta chain was identified during a study of CD4+ T cells in melanoma. Concerning this clone: Its antigen is currently unknown.

Findings and limits, study-wide: CD8+ T cell, macrophage and B cell function reportedly correlated with neoantigen-specific CD4+ T cells. Neoantigen-specific CD4+ T cells in melanoma reportedly had diverse differentiation states.

The CDR3 contains 16 residues. With 0 bases clipped from V and 10 bases from J, the junction kept 10 bases outside the gene matches. Germline values: CDR1 SGHRS, CDR2 YFSETQ. Repertoires were generated with immunoSEQ multiplex PCR, while TCRdb's copy carries only in-frame clones and drops some. In the table there are about 21,000 clones, around 80% of which are singletons. This TCR was recovered from a human donor with melanoma. The V and J genes are TRBV5-1 and TRBJ1-6, with TRBD1 identical over 7 bases. CDR3 in DNA: TGCGCCAGCAGCTTGGGGGCCAGGGGGAACGGATCACCCCTCCACTTT. It yields the protein CASSLGARGNGSPLHF.